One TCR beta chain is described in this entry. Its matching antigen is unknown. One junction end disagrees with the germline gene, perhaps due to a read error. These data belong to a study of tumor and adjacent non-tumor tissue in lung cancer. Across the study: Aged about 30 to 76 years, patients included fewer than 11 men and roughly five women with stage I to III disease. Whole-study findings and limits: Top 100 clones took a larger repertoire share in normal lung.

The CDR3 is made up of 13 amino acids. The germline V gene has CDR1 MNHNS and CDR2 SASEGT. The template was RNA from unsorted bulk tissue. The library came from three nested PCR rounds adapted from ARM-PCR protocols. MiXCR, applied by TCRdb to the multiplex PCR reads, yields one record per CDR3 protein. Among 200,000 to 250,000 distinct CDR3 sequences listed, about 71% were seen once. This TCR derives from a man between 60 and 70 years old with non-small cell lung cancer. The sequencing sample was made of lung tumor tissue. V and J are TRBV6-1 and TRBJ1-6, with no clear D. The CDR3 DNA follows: TGTGTCAGCAGCCGGGATTATAATTCACCCCTCCACTTT. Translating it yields CVSSRDYNSPLHF.